This T cell receptor (beta chain) was found in a study of T cell repertoires in cytomegalovirus infection (dated by TCRdb to the late 2010s). Context from the whole study: Donor HLA type was relevant to the analysis, because carriage of CMV infection together with the matching HLA type was indicated by public TCR beta signatures. General findings and caveats noted by the study authors: The ex vivo response was dominated by HLA-C-restricted CMV-specific TCR beta clonotypes, which also provided the single most frequent clonotype in two of eight donors. Cumulative frequency of public TCR beta family members discriminated carriers of CMV infection plus the relevant HLA type in this cohort and an independent approximately 350-donor cohort.

Unmatched junction bases come to 7, with V trimmed by 3 bases and J by 9 bases. The CDR3 region is 13 residues in length, termini included. The CDR3 DNA has 39 bases and is translated from base 1. The germline V gene (reference sequence) supplies CDR1 LGHDT and CDR2 YNNKEL. With respect to this clonotype: No cognate antigen has been identified for it. The conserved final phenylalanine or tryptophan is absent from the CDR3, which likely points to a read error.

Sequencer: Illumina HiSeq 1500. Using fastp trimming at Q25 and MiXCR clonotype assembly, TCRdb reanalyzed the public sequencing data and kept in-frame beta chains. Each entry is one CDR3 protein sequence, shown with its most common DNA and genes. This sample is represented by hundreds of thousands of distinct CDR3 sequences; about a sixth of them were singletons. Around 11% of the sample goes to the ten largest clones. The sample consisted of PBMCs. The sequence came from a human donor in good health (CMV status not recorded). Some clones in this sample may be carry-over from other donors' samples. This chain is built from TRBV3-1 and TRBJ2-7, with 8 central nucleotides matching TRBD2. The DNA is TGTGCCAGCAGCCATGACGGACTAGCTGTGCAGTACTCC. This codes for CASSHDGLAVQYS.